This T cell receptor (beta chain) derives from a study of CD8 T cells in Susac syndrome. CDR3 size: 16 residues. Germline V gene lookup returns CDR1 LGHDT and CDR2 YNNKEL (reference sequence). The V and J ends lost 4 bases and 3 bases respectively, with 18 bases between them. Random hexamers served to reverse transcribe roughly 0.5 to 1 ug RNA. TCRdb passed the immunoSEQ multiplex PCR reads through MiXCR, listing each CDR3 protein once. The repertoire holds about 140,000 distinct CDR3 sequences, with around 93% as singletons. V gene TRBV3-1 combines with J gene TRBJ2-5; D is unresolved. Input material: CD4+ T cells from PBMCs. This receptor was obtained from a human donor with Susac syndrome. CDR3 in DNA: TGTGCCAGCAGCCTTCAGGTGAATTCAAGAGAAGAGACCCAGTACTTC. As protein: CASSLQVNSREETQYF.